Listed here is a single TCR beta chain. Its antigen remains unidentified. A read error may account for a junction end that differs from germline. CDR3 length: 13 amino acids. Germline V lookup: CDR1 MNHNS, CDR2 SASEGT. These data are taken from a study of CD8+ T cells in alopecia areata. About the study: Those treated were given oral tofacitinib at 5 to 10 mg twice daily.

RNA extraction was followed by reverse transcription into cDNA, which acted as the sequencing template. Libraries were prepared by immunoSEQ multiplex PCR; TCRdb keeps only in-frame clonotypes and omits some of them. The table has 170,000 or so clones, around 50% seen once. Findings and limits, study-wide: Sequenced scalp T cells also include alphabeta T cells resident in normal skin.

The rearrangement links TRBV6-1 to TRBJ2-7; D uncertain. The material sequenced was CD4+ T cells sorted from blood, taken at week 0. The source of this sequence is a human donor with alopecia areata. For the CDR3, the DNA is TGTGCCATCAGTGAGTCGGCAGACTACGAGCAGTACTTC. Its protein is CAISESADYEQYF.